This passage covers 15 T cell receptor beta chains from one sample sequenced in a study of metastatic and nonmetastatic thyroid tumors. Thyroid surgery took place with no prior treatment in any patient. TCRdb re-called the PCR reads with MiXCR. In the table there are 30,000 to 40,000 clones, 18% of which are singletons. The sequencing sample was made of blood. These receptors were taken from a male donor with papillary thyroid cancer or a benign thyroid nodule (not recorded which). Some clones in this sample may be carry-over from other donors' samples.

This clone was found many times. J is TRBJ2-2 and V is TRBV30; 7 positions match TRBD2. Per the germline V gene, CDR1 is GTSNPN and CDR2 is SVGIG (reference sequence). This CDR3 region has 15 residues. With 4 bases clipped from V and 3 bases from J, the junction kept 8 bases outside the gene matches. CDR3 protein: CAWKMGGVYTGELFF. DNA of the CDR3: TGTGCCTGGAAGATGGGGGGGGTGTACACCGGGGAGCTGTTTTTT.

This clone was counted ten times or more. The V and J genes are TRBV5-1 and TRBJ2-7; no definite D call. CDR1 and CDR2 from the germline V gene are SGHRS and YFSETQ. V was trimmed by 3 bases and J by 5 bases, leaving 12 bases between them. The CDR3 extends over 13 amino acids. The CDR3 spells CASSSRYPHEQYF. The CDR3 DNA reads TGCGCCAGCAGCTCGAGGTATCCCCACGAGCAGTACTTC.

The V call is TRBV24-1, the J call TRBJ2-5, with TRBD2 matching 10 bases. The trim removed 8 bases at V and 2 bases at J, leaving 4 bases unmatched. The length of the CDR3 is 14 residues. Germline lookup yields CDR1 KGHDR and CDR2 SFDVKD. CDR3 amino acids: CATMSGGDQETQYF. The DNA for the CDR3 is TGTGCCACCATGAGCGGGGGGGATCAAGAGACCCAGTACTTC.

This clone has a count of ten or more. This chain links TRBV5-5 with TRBJ2-7, with D perhaps matching TRBD1 (6 bases). From germline, CDR1 is SGHKS and CDR2 YYEKEE (reference sequence). The length of the CDR3 is 13 residues. V dropped 2 bases and J dropped 2 bases, with 8 bases sitting between them. CDR3 DNA sequence: TGTGCCAGCAGCTTTCAGGGGACCTACGAGCAGTACTTC. Translated, it gives CASSFQGTYEQYF.

In the case of this clone: One base away lies a much larger clone, so this may be a sequencing read error. V gene TRBV20-1 combines with J gene TRBJ1-5; 7 positions agree with TRBD1. This CDR3 is built from 17 residues. With 0 bases clipped from V and 6 bases from J, the junction kept 14 bases outside the gene matches. Germline CDR1 is DFQATT and CDR2 is SNEGSKA (reference sequence). CDR3 bases: TGCAGTGCTAGAGATGCTTCAGGACAGGTGGAACGTCAGCCCCAGCATTTT. Residues: CSARDASGQVERQPQHF.

This clone was seen ten or more times. DNA for the CDR3: TGTGCCAGCAGTTACTCCCGCGTATCGGGCACAGATACGCAGTATTTT. Translating gives CASSYSRVSGTDTQYF. The chain couples TRBV6-2 or TRBV6-3 to TRBJ2-3; D gene unclear. The CDR3 totals 16 residues. Between the trimmed V and J ends, which lost 0 bases and 1 base, there was a span of 11 bases. The germline CDR1 and CDR2 sequences are MNHEY and SVGEGT.

This clone was counted at least ten times. The rearrangement links TRBV7-9 to TRBJ1-1; 7 nucleotides line up with TRBD1. V lost 5 bases, J lost 0 bases, and 3 bases stayed unmatched. CDR3 length: 14 amino acids. CDR1 is SEHNR, CDR2 FQNEAQ, per germline (reference sequence). The CDR3 region is CASSRQGVNTEAFF. DNA for the CDR3: TGTGCCAGCAGCCGACAGGGAGTGAACACTGAAGCTTTCTTT.

There are a few counts of this clone. The chain couples TRBV28 to TRBJ2-3; a possible D gene is TRBD1 (5 bases). Germline CDR1 reads MDHEN; CDR2 reads SYDVKM. This CDR3 spans 16 amino acids. Trimming removed 4 bases from V and 5 bases from J, with 19 bases in between. CDR3 nucleotide sequence: TGTGCCAGCAGTTCCCCCGGCCGCACAGGAGAAGATACGCAGTATTTT. Translated: CASSSPGRTGEDTQYF.

This clone has just a few counts. This rearrangement joins TRBV10-3 to TRBJ2-2; D possibly corresponds to TRBD1 (5 bases). The germline gives CDR1 ENHRY, CDR2 SYGVKD. The CDR3 has 16 residues. With 0 bases removed from V and 5 bases from J, the gap between germline ends came to 13 bases. The CDR3 DNA follows: TGTGCCATCAGTGAGTCCCAGGGAAAAAAGACCGGGGAGCTGTTTTTT. Encoded protein: CAISESQGKKTGELFF.

This clone was counted ten times or more. The chain joins TRBV6-1 to TRBJ1-5; D is unclear. V lost 6 bases, J lost 5 bases, and 8 bases lay in between. This CDR3 is built from 12 residues. Per the germline V gene, CDR1 is MNHNS and CDR2 is SASEGT. The CDR3 spells CASRVKDQPQHF. In DNA, the CDR3 is TGTGCCAGCAGGGTAAAGGATCAGCCCCAGCATTTT.

This clone was detected ten times or more. The CDR3 nucleotides are TGTGCCTGGAGTCGACTAGCGACTACCTACAATGAGCAGTTCTTC. Its translation: CAWSRLATTYNEQFF. The chain has TRBV30 and TRBJ2-1, with 8 bases identical to TRBD2. The CDR3 covers 15 residues. Germline V lookup: CDR1 GTSNPN, CDR2 SVGIG (reference sequence). Trimming took 2 bases from V and 2 from J; bases not matched to a gene: 5.

This clone was picked up a small number of times. The chain joins TRBV27 to TRBJ2-2, with D perhaps TRBD2 (6 bases). The length of the CDR3 is 17 residues. Germline assignment: CDR1 MNHEY and CDR2 SMNVEV (reference sequence). Trimming cost V 4 bases and J 4 bases, with 19 bases left between them. The CDR3 reads CASSSPLAKKATGELFF. The CDR3 DNA reads TGTGCCAGCAGTTCCCCCCTAGCGAAGAAGGCCACCGGGGAGCTGTTTTTT.

This clone came up many times. The chain is built from TRBV20-1 and TRBJ2-7, with 8 bases matching TRBD2. The V segment lost 0 bases and the J segment 4 bases; nucleotides outside the gene matches: 8. The CDR3 consists of 15 residues. Per the germline V gene, CDR1 is DFQATT and CDR2 is SNEGSKA (reference sequence). CDR3: CSARDGGGSTYEQYF. CDR3 coding DNA: TGCAGTGCTAGAGATGGCGGGGGGTCTACGTACGAGCAGTACTTC.

This clone appeared many times. The chain couples TRBV18 to TRBJ1-4, with D possibly matching TRBD1 (5 bases). The CDR3 has 13 amino acids. In germline, CDR1 is KGHSH, CDR2 LQKENI. The V gene lost 2 bases and the J gene lost 6 bases, with 7 bases spanning the gap. This chain's CDR3 is CASSPKTDEKLFF. The CDR3 DNA is TGTGCCAGCTCACCAAAGACAGATGAAAAACTGTTTTTT.

This clone was observed a few times. The rearrangement uses TRBV15 and TRBJ1-5, with a tentative D call TRBD1 (5 bases). Trimming stripped 3 bases from V and 0 bases from J, with 12 bases between. Per the germline V gene, CDR1 is LNHNV and CDR2 is YYDKDF (reference sequence). This CDR3 contains 16 residues. The CDR3 nucleotides are TGTGCCACCAGCAGTTCGACAGATTATAGCAATCAGCCCCAGCATTTT. Its protein is CATSSSTDYSNQPQHF.